This T cell receptor beta chain appears in the sequencing data of a study of response to subunit inactivated influenza vaccine. Notes on the study in general: The authors offered the suggestion that each seasonal influenza vaccination recruits few new T cells.

TCRdb reprocessed the RT-PCR reads via MiXCR and lists one record per CDR3 protein. The sample lists around 180,000 distinct CDR3 sequences; approximately 9.2% were seen once. Trimming took 10 bases from V and 3 from J, leaving 16 bases between them. Germline V gene lookup returns CDR1 LGHNA and CDR2 YNFKEQ. This CDR3 is built from 14 residues. Worth noting for this clonotype: Its antigen is as yet unknown.

This TCR was sampled from a man aged 50 or older who received an inactivated influenza vaccine. Sequencing was performed on non-naive T cells sorted from PBMCs, taken on the day of vaccination. The chain recombines TRBV4-2 with TRBJ1-5, with D maybe TRBD1 (5 bases). The CDR3 sequence is CAMSPGALNQPQHF. The CDR3 nucleotides read TGTGCCATGAGCCCCGGGGCCCTCAATCAGCCCCAGCATTTT.